The 27 T cell receptor beta chains reported below all come from one sample, sequenced in a study of cytomegalovirus exposure and HLA in healthy donors. Primers: 60 Vbeta forward and 13 Jbeta reverse. The protocol was immunoSEQ multiplex PCR, while the TCRdb copy is restricted to in-frame clones and leaves out a portion. The sample lists 60,000 to 75,000 clones, 55% to 80% seen once, with roughly 3% in the top ten. The sample comprised PBMCs. The receptors originated from a woman aged 50 to 60 in good health and CMV-seronegative.

The chain links TRBV15 to TRBJ1-5; the D is unclear. CDR3 length: 13 amino acids. Germline V gives CDR1 LNHNV, CDR2 YYDKDF (reference sequence). Between the trimmed V and J ends, which lost 5 bases and 6 bases, there was a span of 11 bases. The CDR3 region is CATSPRKSQPQHF. Here the CDR3 DNA reads TGTGCCACCAGCCCGAGAAAGAGTCAGCCCCAGCATTTT.

The chain links TRBV5-6 to TRBJ2-7; 7 bases are a match to TRBD1. The CDR3 runs to 13 residues. After removal of 3 bases from V and 4 bases from J, the junction contained 4 bases not matched to a gene. The germline CDR1 and CDR2 sequences are SGHDT and YYEEEE. CDR3 sequence: CASSSPRGYEQYF. CDR3 bases: TGTGCCAGCAGCTCGCCCAGGGGGTACGAGCAGTACTTC.

The V gene is TRBV6-5, the J gene TRBJ1-2; a weak D match, TRBD1 (6 bases). Germline CDR1 reads MNHEY; CDR2 reads SVGAGI. The CDR3 sequence is 12 residues long. V lost 6 bases, J lost 7 bases, and 12 bases lay in between. CDR3 sequence reads: CASSTQGLGYTF. The CDR3 bases are TGTGCCAGCAGCACGCAGGGGCTTGGCTACACCTTC.

This clone was found once. Different DNA sequences within this sample yield the same CDR3. The J gene is TRBJ2-1, the V gene TRBV18; 13 bases match TRBD2. The CDR3 spans 15 residues. V lost 2 bases to trimming and J lost 7 bases; unmatched junction nucleotides: 2. CDR1 and CDR2 (germline): KGHSH, LQKENI. For the CDR3, the DNA is TGTGCCAGCTCACCAGGACTAGCGGGAGATAATGAGCAGTTCTTC. Translation: CASSPGLAGDNEQFF.

The rearrangement links TRBV28 to TRBJ2-5; D may be TRBD2 (6 bases). Germline-derived CDR1 and CDR2 are MDHEN and SYDVKM. The V gene lost 3 bases and the J gene lost 4 bases, with 18 bases spanning the gap. The CDR3 totals 16 residues. The CDR3 nucleotides are TGTGCCAGCAGTTTTCCCCCGTCGGGGGTCGGAGAGACCCAGTACTTC. Its protein product is CASSFPPSGVGETQYF.

This clone was seen more than once but under ten times. The chain uses TRBV5-1 and TRBJ2-5; D call uncertain. The CDR3 spans 16 residues. Germline loops: CDR1 SGHRS, CDR2 YFSETQ. V was pared by 2 bases and J by 2 bases, with 16 bases between. The CDR3 DNA follows: TGCGCCAGCAGCTTAATCCCGGGTTTAGGTCAAGAGACCCAGTACTTC. Its translation is CASSLIPGLGQETQYF.

CDR3 in amino acids: CASSNSIGTGGYTQYF. CDR3 sequence (DNA): TGTGCCAGTAGTAACTCGATCGGGACAGGGGGCTATACGCAGTATTTT. This rearrangement joins TRBV19 to TRBJ2-3, with 12 bases matching TRBD1. V lost 4 bases to trimming and J lost 7 bases; unmatched junction nucleotides: 9. This CDR3 comprises 16 residues. CDR1 is LNHDA, CDR2 SQIVND, per germline (reference sequence).

This clone has a single count. CDR3 in DNA: TGTGCCAGCACCCTGTTGGGGGGGGCACGAGAAACTGAAGCTTTCTTT. This translates into CASTLLGGARETEAFF. The chain has TRBV27 and TRBJ1-1, with D possibly being TRBD1 (6 bases). This CDR3 is 16 amino acids long. Trimming took 7 bases from V and 5 from J, leaving 23 bases between them. Germline CDR1 is MNHEY and CDR2 is SMNVEV (reference sequence).

This clone has just a few counts. The junction shows a germline mismatch at one end, possibly a read error. V is TRBV9 and J is TRBJ2-1, with 9 positions matching TRBD2. The CDR3 contains 17 residues. Germline CDR1 SGDLS, CDR2 YYNGEE. CDR3 in DNA: TGTGTCAGCAGCTACTTTGGTAGGGCGGGAGGGATCGATGAGCAGTTCTTC. Protein sequence: CVSSYFGRAGGIDEQFF. Full variable domain (missing parts from reference TRBV9 and TRBJ2-1): DSGVTQTPKHLITATGQRVTLRCSPRSGDLSVYWYQQSLDQGLQFLIQYYNGEERAKGNILERFSAQQFPDLHSELNLSSLELGDSALYFCVSSYFGRAGGIDEQFFGPGTRLTVL.

The chain couples TRBV28 to TRBJ2-7; 10 nucleotides align to TRBD1. The CDR3 covers 16 residues. CDR1 is MDHEN, CDR2 SYDVKM, per germline. J lost 1 base, V lost 6 bases, and 9 bases had no gene match. CDR3 region: CASSSIRDRGSYEQYF. CDR3 nucleotides: TGTGCCAGCAGCTCCATAAGGGACAGGGGATCCTACGAGCAGTACTTC.

This clone was counted between two and nine times. V and J are TRBV5-5 and TRBJ1-5; D call uncertain. Trimming took 0 bases from V and 0 from J, leaving 7 bases between them. This CDR3 is 15 amino acids long. Germline CDR1 and CDR2: SGHKS and YYEKEE (reference sequence). CDR3 bases: TGTGCCAGCAGCTTGGCCGACTATAGCAATCAGCCCCAGCATTTT. Amino acids: CASSLADYSNQPQHF.

This clone was seen a handful of times. V and J are TRBV9 and TRBJ2-5, with 10 nucleotides matching TRBD2. The CDR3 extends over 17 amino acids. After removal of 0 bases from V and 1 base from J, the junction contained 6 bases not matched to a gene. The germline V gene has CDR1 SGDLS and CDR2 YYNGEE. CDR3 DNA: TGTGCCAGCAGCGTAGGCAGCGGGAGGGCCTCCCAAGAGACCCAGTACTTC. As protein: CASSVGSGRASQETQYF.

This chain links TRBV7-9 with TRBJ2-3, with TRBD1 as a possible D gene (6 bases). The CDR3 runs to 15 residues. Germline loops: CDR1 SEHNR, CDR2 FQNEAQ (reference sequence). Trimming removed 1 base at V and 2 bases at J, with 10 bases between. The CDR3 DNA sequence: TGTGCCAGCAGCTTAGAAATGGGGGCCACAGATACGCAGTATTTT. Its protein is CASSLEMGATDTQYF. Supplemented by reference TRBV7-9 and TRBJ2-3, the full variable domain reads DTGVSQNPRHKITKRGQNVTFRCDPISEHNRLYWYRQTLGQGPEFLTYFQNEAQLEKSRLLSDRFSAERPKGSFSTLEIQRTEQGDSAMYLCASSLEMGATDTQYFGPGTRLTVL.

This clone showed up just a few times. The V gene is TRBV7-6, the J gene TRBJ2-2; the match to TRBD2 covers 10 bases. V lost 5 bases and J lost 1; bases outside the gene matches: 4. The germline CDR1 and CDR2 sequences are SGHVS and FNYEAQ. This CDR3 comprises 16 residues. Here the CDR3 reads CASSVIAGGNTGELFF. CDR3 bases: TGTGCCAGCAGCGTGATAGCGGGAGGGAACACCGGGGAGCTGTTTTTT.

This clone was observed a handful of times. The chain combines TRBV7-3 with TRBJ2-2, with 11 bases that match TRBD1. V dropped 5 bases and J dropped 3; count of bases not matched to a gene: 5. Germline lookup yields CDR1 SGHTA and CDR2 FQGTGA. The CDR3 has 16 amino acids. CDR3 DNA sequence: TGTGCCAGCAGCAAAGGGACAGGGGGTTACACCGGGGAGCTGTTTTTT. Its protein is CASSKGTGGYTGELFF. Full variable domain (missing parts from reference TRBV7-3 and TRBJ2-2): GAGVSQTPSNKVTEKGKYVELRCDPISGHTALYWYRQSLGQGPEFLIYFQGTGAADDSGLPNDRFFAVRPEGSVSTLKIQRTERGDSAVYLCASSKGTGGYTGELFFGEGSRLTVL.

This chain's CDR3 is CASGTGTWSEAFF. The CDR3 DNA reads TGTGCCAGCGGTACCGGGACATGGTCTGAAGCTTTCTTT. This chain connects TRBV28 to TRBJ1-1; a possible D gene is TRBD1 (6 bases). This CDR3 region has 13 residues. CDR1 is MDHEN, CDR2 SYDVKM, per germline. Deletions cut 8 bases from V and 6 bases from J, with 16 bases between. The whole variable domain, remainder taken from reference TRBV28 and TRBJ1-1, is DVKVTQSSRYLVKRTGEKVFLECVQDMDHENMFWYRQDPGLGLRLIYFSYDVKMKEKGDIPEGYSVSREKKERFSLILESASTNQTSMYLCASGTGTWSEAFFGQGTRLTVV.

The chain recombines TRBV7-9 with TRBJ1-5; 10 nucleotides line up with TRBD1. Per germline, CDR1 SEHNR and CDR2 FQNEAQ (reference sequence). The CDR3 runs to 15 residues. V shed 5 bases, J shed 2 bases, and the junction held 3 bases outside the gene matches. CDR3 residues: CASSGTGAGNQPQHF. The CDR3 bases are TGTGCCAGCAGCGGGACAGGGGCGGGCAATCAGCCCCAGCATTTT.

About this clone: The sample holds other DNA sequences that translate to the same CDR3. The chain couples TRBV7-3 to TRBJ2-3; 9 bases line up with TRBD2. Germline CDR1 SGHTA, CDR2 FQGTGA. This CDR3 region has 15 residues. V was pared by 2 bases and J by 0 bases, with 0 bases of the junction left unmatched. CDR3 amino acids: CASSLLAGSTDTQYF. The CDR3 DNA reads as TGTGCCAGCAGCTTACTAGCGGGGAGCACAGATACGCAGTATTTT.

This clone came up a few times. This chain connects TRBV5-4 to TRBJ1-1, with no clear D. The CDR3 spans 16 residues. Germline V gene data show CDR1 as SGHNT and CDR2 as YYREEE (reference sequence). Trimming removed 0 bases from V and 0 bases from J, with 12 bases in between. CDR3 DNA sequence: TGTGCCAGCAGCTTGGACAGTCGGCAGATGAACACTGAAGCTTTCTTT. This encodes CASSLDSRQMNTEAFF. Full variable domain (outside the CDR3, taken from reference TRBV5-4 and TRBJ1-1): ETGVTQSPTHLIKTRGQQVTLRCSSQSGHNTVSWYQQALGQGPQFIFQYYREEENGRGNFPPRFSGLQFPNYSSELNVNALELDDSALYLCASSLDSRQMNTEAFFGQGTRLTVV.

The chain joins TRBV7-2 to TRBJ2-1; the match to TRBD2 covers 13 bases. Germline loops: CDR1 SGHTA, CDR2 FQGNSA. The V and J ends lost 5 bases and 8 bases, in that order; junction bases with no gene match: 12. The CDR3 has 17 residues. The CDR3 bases are TGTGCCAGCAGCATCCGACTAGCGGGAGGTGGCTGGGATGAGCAGTTCTTC. It codes for CASSIRLAGGGWDEQFF.

CDR3 nucleotide sequence: TGCAGCGTTGACGGGACCGGGACAGGGGTAACTGAAGCTTTCTTT. Translated: CSVDGTGTGVTEAFF. The rearrangement joins TRBV29-1 to TRBJ1-1, with 10 bases aligning to TRBD1. This CDR3 has 15 residues. Germline V lookup: CDR1 SQVTM, CDR2 ANQGSEA. J gave up 5 bases and V 3 bases, and 9 bases lay outside the gene matches.

The gene calls are TRBV27 and TRBJ1-2; D is perhaps TRBD1 (6 bases). This CDR3 contains 17 residues. Trimming took 6 bases from V and 4 from J, leaving 24 bases between them. Germline values: CDR1 MNHEY, CDR2 SMNVEV (reference sequence). The CDR3 nucleotides read TGTGCCAGCAGCAACCGGCCCGGTGGCAGGGGCGTCTATGGCTACACCTTC. As protein: CASSNRPGGRGVYGYTF.

The J gene is TRBJ2-5, the V gene TRBV4-1, with D uncertain. This CDR3 comprises 15 residues. Germline V gives CDR1 MGHRA, CDR2 YSYEKL. V was pared by 2 bases and J by 1 base, with 11 bases between. CDR3 amino acids: CASSQPLGSQETQYF. The DNA for the CDR3 is TGCGCCAGCAGCCAACCCCTTGGCAGCCAAGAGACCCAGTACTTC.

CDR3 in amino acids: CASREQGVGSRYEQYF. CDR3 nucleotides: TGTGCCAGCAGGGAACAGGGGGTAGGGTCGAGATACGAGCAGTACTTC. The chain is built from TRBV7-8 and TRBJ2-7; 8 bases fit TRBD1. The CDR3 spans 16 residues. Germline V CDR1 and CDR2: SGHVS, FQNEAQ. Trimming removed 6 bases from V and 4 bases from J; junction bases left unmatched: 14. Full variable domain (missing parts from reference TRBV7-8 and TRBJ2-7): GAGVSQSPRYKVAKRGQDVALRCDPISGHVSLFWYQQALGQGPEFLTYFQNEAQLDKSGLPSDRFFAERPEGSVSTLKIQRTQQEDSAVYLCASREQGVGSRYEQYFGPGTRLTVT.

This chain links TRBV4-1 with TRBJ2-3, with D tentatively TRBD2 (5 bases). Germline-derived CDR1 and CDR2 are MGHRA and YSYEKL. V lost 1 base and J 4 bases, leaving 15 bases between the germline ends. The length of the CDR3 is 16 residues. The CDR3 region is CASSQGHQRQADTQYF. The CDR3 nucleotides are TGCGCCAGCAGCCAAGGACATCAGCGGCAGGCAGATACGCAGTATTTT.

This clone appeared once. The chain employs TRBV5-1 and TRBJ2-1; 16 positions agree with TRBD2. After removal of 4 bases from V and 8 bases from J, the junction contained 3 bases not matched to a gene. Germline V CDR1 and CDR2: SGHRS, YFSETQ. The CDR3 sequence is 15 residues long. CDR3 nucleotide sequence: TGCGCCAGCAGCGCGGGACTAGCGGGAGGGGATGAGCAGTTCTTC. Its translation: CASSAGLAGGDEQFF.

The chain has TRBV28 and TRBJ1-4; weak D call: TRBD1 (6 bases). Per the germline V gene, CDR1 is MDHEN and CDR2 is SYDVKM. This CDR3 comprises 18 residues. Trimming stripped 6 bases from V and 3 bases from J, with 23 bases between. This chain's CDR3 is CASSLGARWFASNEKLFF. The CDR3 DNA follows: TGTGCCAGCAGCCTGGGGGCCAGGTGGTTTGCTTCTAATGAAAAACTGTTTTTT.